These T cell receptor beta chains were read from a single sample in a study of cytomegalovirus exposure and HLA in healthy donors. Produced via immunoSEQ multiplex PCR; TCRdb's table is partial and in-frame only. The sample contains 120,000 or so clones, around 70% of which appear only once. Sequenced sample: PBMCs. These receptors originate from a man aged 40-49 years in good health and CMV-seropositive. Each CDR3 is given with its conserved first and last residue. D genes are given only for firm matches. Clone size, where shown, is once, few, many, or a class for clones that have expanded.

v_call	cdr3_length	j_call	d_call	clone_size	cdr3_nt	cdr3_aa
TRBV19	19	TRBJ2-7	TRBD1	.	TGTGCCAGTAGTATTGTAGGGGTCCCGCGGCAGGGGGCGTTCTACGAGCAGTACTTC	CASSIVGVPRQGAFYEQYF
TRBV6-1	14	TRBJ1-2	.	few	TGTGCCAGCAGTGAAGTGGGCGTGGACTATGGCTACACCTTC	CASSEVGVDYGYTF
TRBV4-2	15	TRBJ2-7	.	.	TGTGCCAGCAGCCAGAACATCGACCTAAGCGGCGAGCAGTACTTC	CASSQNIDLSGEQYF
TRBV19	15	TRBJ1-6	TRBD1	.	TGTGCCAGTACTCCTAGGGGACAGCTTAATTCACCCCTCCACTTT	CASTPRGQLNSPLHF
TRBV14	16	TRBJ2-1	TRBD2	.	TGTGCCAGCAGCCCCCTTCGCGGGGGGGCGAACAATGAGCAGTTCTTC	CASSPLRGGANNEQFF
TRBV7-2	12	TRBJ2-7	.	few	TGTGCCAGCAGCTTAATGCGGGACGAGCAGTACTTC	CASSLMRDEQYF
TRBV28	17	TRBJ2-1	TRBD2	once	TGTGCCAGCAACCTTATAGCGGGGGGAAGCTCCTACAATGAGCAGTTCTTC	CASNLIAGGSSYNEQFF
TRBV21-1	16	TRBJ2-2	.	.	TGTGCCAGCAGCAGAGAGGGCCTTGACAACACCGGGGAGCTGTTTTTT	CASSREGLDNTGELFF
TRBV30	14	TRBJ1-3	.	.	TGTGCCTGGAGTGTACCAGGGACTGGAAACACCATATATTTT	CAWSVPGTGNTIYF
TRBV6-5	14	TRBJ2-1	TRBD2	.	TGTGCCAGCAGTTTAGCGGGGGCCTACAATGAGCAGTTCTTC	CASSLAGAYNEQFF
TRBV15	17	TRBJ2-6	.	.	TGTGCCACCAGCAGAGTCCGCCCGGGGACTGGGGCCAACGTCCTGACTTTC	CATSRVRPGTGANVLTF
TRBV10-3	13	TRBJ2-7	TRBD2	.	TGTGCCACCGGGGGGGGCAACTACTACGAGCAGTACTTC	CATGGGNYYEQYF
TRBV6-5	14	TRBJ2-3	TRBD2	.	TGTGCCAGCAGGCTAGCGGGAGCCACAGATACGCAGTATTTT	CASRLAGATDTQYF
TRBV7-9	15	TRBJ1-4	TRBD1	.	TGTGCCAGCAGCTTAGGACAGGGCGGGGAAGAAAAACTGTTTTTT	CASSLGQGGEEKLFF
TRBV5-8	17	TRBJ2-1	TRBD2	.	TGTGCCAGCAGCTTTGTACTAGCGGGAGGTTCATACAATGAGCAGTTCTTC	CASSFVLAGGSYNEQFF
TRBV18	15	TRBJ2-3	.	.	TGTGCCAGCTCACCAGCAACCCGCAACACGGATACGCAGTATTTT	CASSPATRNTDTQYF
TRBV11-2	16	TRBJ2-4	TRBD1	.	TGTGCCAGCAGCCCAGCGCAGGGGGCGACCAAAAACATTCAGTACTTC	CASSPAQGATKNIQYF
TRBV5-1	16	TRBJ2-5	TRBD2	.	TGCGCCAGCAGCTTTAGTACTAGCGGGGACCAAGAGACCCAGTACTTC	CASSFSTSGDQETQYF
TRBV29-1	12	TRBJ1-2	TRBD1	.	TGCAGCGTAGGGGGGACAGGGTACGGCTACACCTTC	CSVGGTGYGYTF
TRBV15	12	TRBJ2-1	.	.	TGTGCCACCAGCAGAGATCGGGATGTGCAGTTCTTC	CATSRDRDVQFF
TRBV11-3	13	TRBJ2-5	.	.	TGTGCCAGCAGCTTACGGGGGTCCGAGACCCAGTACTTC	CASSLRGSETQYF
TRBV28	14	TRBJ2-7	.	.	TGTGCCAGCAGTTTAGTTTCGGGGACCTACGAGCAGTACTTC	CASSLVSGTYEQYF